This T cell receptor (beta chain) emerged from a study of glioma-infiltrating T cells. Germline CDR1 reads SGHTA; CDR2 reads FQGNSA. This CDR3 is built from 14 residues. Findings and caveats of the study: CDR3 overlap between tissue and blood was very small. Tissue-blood divergence was below expectation in non-neoplastic patients, above in gliomas.

Amplification of TCR alpha and beta CDR3 regions from RNA used iRepertoire nested multiplex PCR. One-step reverse transcription and amplification started from around 100-400 ng of tissue mRNA or PBMC total RNA. In TCRdb, the multiplex PCR reads were re-called with MiXCR into one record per CDR3 protein. The sample has around 190,000 distinct CDR3 sequences; around 40% are singletons. As for this clonotype: What it binds is not known. Compared with germline, one end of the junction differs, possibly owing to a read error.

The sequence derives from a human donor with low-grade glioma or glioblastoma, undergoing nonglioma brain surgery, or in good health (not recorded which). The rearrangement uses TRBV7-2 and TRBJ2-7; D could derive from TRBD1 or TRBD2 (7 bases each). The sample comprised glioma tissue, nonneoplastic brain tissue, or PBMCs (not recorded which). The CDR3 is CASSLEGRGGEQHF. CDR3 DNA: TGTGCCAGCAGCTTAGAGGGCAGGGGGGGCGAGCAGCACTTC.